This TCR beta chain comes out of a study of shared clonotypes between healthy human individuals. General study results and limits: Sharing across four donors was highest in naive CD4 (around 5%) and lowest in memory CD8 (0.4%). Sequencing depth was a factor that was expected to affect clonotype sharing among donors.

Of note for this clone: Its antigen is unidentified.

Sequencing was at deep level. Sequenced by immunoSEQ multiplex PCR; TCRdb stores in-frame clones only, minus some. The sample holds about 2.3 million clones, approximately 90% seen once. The CDR3 loop spans 14 amino acids. The germline V gene has CDR1 MNHNY and CDR2 SVGAGI (reference sequence). Trimming stripped 2 bases from V and 4 bases from J, with 11 bases between. The sequence was collected from a man aged 18-30 years in good health. Some clones in this sample may be carry-over from other donors' samples. The chain carries TRBV6-6 and TRBJ1-1; tentative D call: TRBD1 (5 bases). Sequenced sample: naive CD4+ T cells from PBMCs. Described subset: CD45RA+ positively selected. Here the CDR3 DNA reads TGTGCCAGCAGTTACAATGGGGGGGGCACTGAAGCTTTCTTT. It encodes CASSYNGGGTEAFF.